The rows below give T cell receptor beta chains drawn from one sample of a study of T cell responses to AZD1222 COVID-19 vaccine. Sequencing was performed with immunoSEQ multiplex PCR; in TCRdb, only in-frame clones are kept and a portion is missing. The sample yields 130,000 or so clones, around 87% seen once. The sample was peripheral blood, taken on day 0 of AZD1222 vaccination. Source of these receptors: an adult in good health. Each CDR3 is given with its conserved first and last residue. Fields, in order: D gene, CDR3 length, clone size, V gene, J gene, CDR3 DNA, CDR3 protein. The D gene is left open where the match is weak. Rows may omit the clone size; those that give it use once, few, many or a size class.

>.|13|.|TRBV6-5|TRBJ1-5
TGTGCCAGCAGTTCGGCAATTTATCAGCCCCAGCATTTT
CASSSAIYQPQHF
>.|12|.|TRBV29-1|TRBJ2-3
TGCAGCGTTGTTCCCGGCACAGATACGCAGTATTTT
CSVVPGTDTQYF
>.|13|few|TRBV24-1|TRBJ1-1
TGTGCCACCAGTGAAAAGGCGAACACTGAAGCTTTCTTT
CATSEKANTEAFF
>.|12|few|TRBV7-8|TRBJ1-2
TGTGCCAGCAGCTCTTACAGGGAAGGCTACACCTTC
CASSSYREGYTF
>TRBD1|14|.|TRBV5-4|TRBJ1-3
TGTGCCAGCAGCTCGGGGACAGGGGGAAACACCATATATTTT
CASSSGTGGNTIYF
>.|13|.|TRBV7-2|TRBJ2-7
TGTGCCAGCAGCTCCGTGTTGACCCGGGAGCAGTACTTC
CASSSVLTREQYF
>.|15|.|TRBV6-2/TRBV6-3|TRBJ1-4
TGTGCCAGCAGTTACTATGGGGATCCTAATGAAAAACTGTTTTTT
CASSYYGDPNEKLFF
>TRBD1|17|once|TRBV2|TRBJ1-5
TGTGCCAGCAGTGAAAATCCCGGGACAGTTAGCAATCAGCCCCAGCATTTT
CASSENPGTVSNQPQHF
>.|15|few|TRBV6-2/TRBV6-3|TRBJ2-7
TGTGCCAGCAGCTCCTTCTCCGGGACGGGGGAACAGCAGTACTTC
CASSSFSGTGEQQYF
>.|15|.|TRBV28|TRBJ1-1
TGTGCCAGCAGTCCAGGCCCCGCTGAGTACACTGAAGCTTTCTTT
CASSPGPAEYTEAFF